This is a list of T cell receptor beta chains from one sample in a study of T and B cells in COVID-19 patients. TCRdb called the multiplex PCR reads again in MiXCR, with one record for every CDR3 protein. The sample has 9,500 to 13,000 distinct CDR3 sequences, around 30% seen once; the top ten hold around 15%. Sequencing input: blood. These receptors originate from a human donor with active COVID-19. Each CDR3 is given with its conserved first and last residue. The D gene is left open where the match is weak. Only some rows state a clone size, as once, few, many or a class for expanded clones.

CDR3 protein | V gene | D gene | clone size
CASSQGDRNDQPQHF | TRBV14 | TRBD1 | few
CAISAGGLQFF | TRBV10-3 | TRBD2 | .
CASMRADTQYF | TRBV13 | . | medium-sized
CASSWETQYF | TRBV6-1 | . | few
CAISGGYEQYF | TRBV10-3 | . | .
CASSLRPTGEQFF | TRBV12-3/TRBV12-4 | . | medium-sized
CASSVRDPEGQPQHF | TRBV19 | . | few
CSALKGLGYTYEQYF | TRBV29-1 | . | medium-sized
CASSTGGMGPAAFF | TRBV6-5 | . | .
CASSPRNEQFF | TRBV12-3/TRBV12-4 | . | medium-sized
CAIRWTGGNTEAFF | TRBV10-3 | TRBD1 | .
CASSIDGGSRKETQYF | TRBV5-4 | . | .
CASRPNPGTGFPEQYF | TRBV5-5 | TRBD1 | .
CASSERPYEQYF | TRBV6-1 | . | medium-sized
CATSDSLVQFF | TRBV24-1 | . | .
CASSYAGTGGSYEQYF | TRBV5-4 | TRBD1 | .
CASSLAWRGNTDTQYF | TRBV5-4 | TRBD2 | .
CASSPTGTGVYEQYF | TRBV5-4 | TRBD1 | few
CASSDLYTEAFF | TRBV27 | . | few
CATSDFSTSGTFSYEQYF | TRBV24-1 | . | .
CAISESGAGLGTDTQYF | TRBV10-3 | TRBD2 | .
CASRVLGLAGGQGSYNEQFF | TRBV5-6 | TRBD2 | .
CASSQTGTSGPYEQYF | TRBV14 | TRBD2 | .
CASSLVGTNEKLFF | TRBV5-1 | . | .
CASSHIPPSGGTIEQFF | TRBV4-2 | TRBD2 | .
CASSRKIFNEKLFF | TRBV19 | . | few
CASSPGTYNQPQHF | TRBV27 | . | few
CASSITGQGSGELFF | TRBV19 | TRBD1 | medium-sized
CASAEGSIRNTIYF | TRBV5-1 | . | .
CAISGTGVGQPQHF | TRBV10-3 | TRBD1 | few
CAWSQTGAGMNTEAFF | TRBV30 | . | .
CASSPVIESNTEAFF | TRBV18 | . | .
CASSLRQTLSYNEQFF | TRBV18 | . | .
CASNRGLVGANVLTF | TRBV5-1 | . | .
CASSPALAGTDTQYF | TRBV18 | . | medium-sized
CASSGSGGIYEQFF | TRBV9 | TRBD2 | .
CASSTVPGTIYAANTGELFF | TRBV6-5 | TRBD2 | .
CASRQGIRTDTQYF | TRBV6-1 | . | .
CASSSTSGGDLTGELFF | TRBV5-1 | TRBD2 | .
CASSKASGARTDTQYF | TRBV19 | TRBD2 | .
CASSQGLTGAETQYF | TRBV4-3 | TRBD1 | .
CASSSPGTDDGYTF | TRBV13 | TRBD1 | .